The clone carrying this T cell receptor beta chain is a singleton in its sample. No antigen is known for it. CD45RO-negative, CCR7-selected cells formed the naive CD8 fraction, which excluded terminally differentiated effector memory CD45RA+ cells. None of the donors, who were healthy HIV-negative adults, had recently had acute infections or vaccinations. Sorted subsets were amplified in replicate PCRs using around 0.2 ug DNA, tens of thousands of T cell genomes. TCRdb's table, derived via immunoSEQ multiplex PCR, lists solely in-frame clones and lacks some. The sample has about 2 million clones; about 94% are singletons. Trimming at V came to 2 bases and at J to 7 bases, leaving 4 bases not matched to a gene. Germline V gene sequence: CDR1 SGHRS, CDR2 YFSETQ. This CDR3 contains 14 residues. The data originate from a study of shared clonotypes between healthy human individuals. The overall study: Donors had three CD4 naive, three CD4 memory, two CD8 naive and one CD8 memory plate apiece.

Overall study findings and caveats: Enrolling few donors narrowed the genetic and exposure-history diversity that was represented.

This sequence was found in a young man in good health. The gene calls are TRBV5-1 and TRBJ2-2; TRBD1 matches at 8 bases. The sequenced sample was naive CD8+ T cells sorted from blood. CDR3 loop: CASSLDRGSGELFF. The DNA of the CDR3 is TGCGCCAGCAGCTTAGACAGGGGAAGCGGGGAGCTGTTTTTT.